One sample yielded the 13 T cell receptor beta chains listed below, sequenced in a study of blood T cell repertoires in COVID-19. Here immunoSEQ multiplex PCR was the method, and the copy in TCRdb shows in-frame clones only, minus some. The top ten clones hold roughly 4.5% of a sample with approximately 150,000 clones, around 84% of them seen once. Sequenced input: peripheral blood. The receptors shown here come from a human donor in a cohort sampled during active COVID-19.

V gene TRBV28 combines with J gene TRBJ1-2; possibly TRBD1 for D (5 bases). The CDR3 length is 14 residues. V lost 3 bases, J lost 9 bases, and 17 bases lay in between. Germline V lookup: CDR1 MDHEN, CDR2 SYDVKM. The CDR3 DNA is TGTGCCAGCAGTTTCGATCCAGGGCGCAATAGCTACACCTTC. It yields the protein CASSFDPGRNSYTF.

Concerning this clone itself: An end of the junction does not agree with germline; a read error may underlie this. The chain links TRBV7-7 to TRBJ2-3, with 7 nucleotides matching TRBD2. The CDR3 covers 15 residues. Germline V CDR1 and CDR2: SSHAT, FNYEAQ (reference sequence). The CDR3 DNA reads TGTGCTAGCAGCCCCCAGCGGGACCACACAGATACGCAGTATTTT. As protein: CASSPQRDHTDTQYF. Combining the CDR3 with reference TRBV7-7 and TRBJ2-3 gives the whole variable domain GAGVSQSPRYKVTKRGQDVTLRCDPISSHATLYWYQQALGQGPEFLTYFNYEAQPDKSGLPSDRFSAERPEGSISTLTIQRTEQRDSAMYRCASSPQRDHTDTQYFGPGTRLTVL.

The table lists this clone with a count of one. As DNA, the CDR3 is TGCGCCAGCAGCTTGGCCCGAGACGGGAGGAGCACAGATACGCAGTATTTT. Translating gives CASSLARDGRSTDTQYF. The V gene is TRBV5-1, the J gene TRBJ2-3; 7 nucleotides match TRBD2. The ends lost 0 bases at V and 0 bases at J; junction bases unmatched: 7. This CDR3 contains 17 residues. CDR1 and CDR2 from the germline V gene are SGHRS and YFSETQ.

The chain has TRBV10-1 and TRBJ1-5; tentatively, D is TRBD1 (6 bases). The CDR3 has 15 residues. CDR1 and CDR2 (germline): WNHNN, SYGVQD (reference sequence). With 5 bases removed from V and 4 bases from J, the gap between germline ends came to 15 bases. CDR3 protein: CASSLLDRVNQPQHF. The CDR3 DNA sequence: TGCGCCAGCAGTCTCCTGGACAGAGTTAATCAGCCCCAGCATTTT.

DNA of the CDR3: TGTGCCAGCAGCTTTTCCGGGACAGGGAACACCGGGGAGCTGTTTTTT. This sequence encodes CASSFSGTGNTGELFF. The V call is TRBV7-2, the J call TRBJ2-2; 8 bases map to TRBD1. V lost 3 bases to trimming and J lost 1 base; unmatched junction nucleotides: 4. The germline V gene has CDR1 SGHTA and CDR2 FQGNSA. CDR3 size: 16 residues.

The CDR3 DNA sequence: TGTGCCATCAGAGGAGAGTCCTACAATGAGCAGTTCTTC. Its protein product is CAIRGESYNEQFF. This chain joins TRBV10-3 and TRBJ2-1; unclear D gene. The V end lost 6 bases, the J end lost 1 base, and 7 bases lay between the germline ends. This CDR3 has 13 residues. From germline, CDR1 is ENHRY and CDR2 SYGVKD.

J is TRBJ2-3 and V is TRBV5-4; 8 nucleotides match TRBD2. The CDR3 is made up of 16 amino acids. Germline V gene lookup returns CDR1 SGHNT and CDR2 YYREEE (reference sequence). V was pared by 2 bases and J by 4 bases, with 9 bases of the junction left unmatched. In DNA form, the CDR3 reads TGTGCCAGCAGCTTTGGGAGCGGGAGCGGGTCAGATACGCAGTATTTT. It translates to CASSFGSGSGSDTQYF.

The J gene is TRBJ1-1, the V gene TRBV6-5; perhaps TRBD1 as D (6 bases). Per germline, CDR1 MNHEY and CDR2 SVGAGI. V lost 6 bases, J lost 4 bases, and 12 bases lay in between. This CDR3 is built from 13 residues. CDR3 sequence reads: CASSRGLITEAFF. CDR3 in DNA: TGTGCCAGCAGCAGGGGTTTAATCACTGAAGCTTTCTTT.

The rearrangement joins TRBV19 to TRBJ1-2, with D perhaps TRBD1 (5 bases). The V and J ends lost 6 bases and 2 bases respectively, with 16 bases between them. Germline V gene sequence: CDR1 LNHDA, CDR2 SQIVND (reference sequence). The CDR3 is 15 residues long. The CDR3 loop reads CASRSRQTNNYGYTF. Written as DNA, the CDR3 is TGTGCCAGTAGGTCCCGACAGACAAACAACTATGGCTACACCTTC.

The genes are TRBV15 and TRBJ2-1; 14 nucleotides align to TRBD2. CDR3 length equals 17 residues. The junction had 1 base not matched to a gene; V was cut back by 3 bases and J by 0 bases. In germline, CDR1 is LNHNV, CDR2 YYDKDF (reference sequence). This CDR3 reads CATSRGLAGVSYNEQFF. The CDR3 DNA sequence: TGTGCCACCAGCAGGGGACTAGCGGGGGTCTCCTACAATGAGCAGTTCTTC.

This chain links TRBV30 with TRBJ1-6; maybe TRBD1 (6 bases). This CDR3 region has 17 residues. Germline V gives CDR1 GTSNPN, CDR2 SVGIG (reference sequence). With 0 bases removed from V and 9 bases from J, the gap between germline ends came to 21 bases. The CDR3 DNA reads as TGTGCCTGGAGTGTACGAGGAGGGGGGGGGCAAGGTTCACCCCTCCACTTT. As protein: CAWSVRGGGGQGSPLHF. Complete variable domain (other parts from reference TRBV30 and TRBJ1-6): SQTIHQWPATLVQPVGSPLSLECTVEGTSNPNLYWYRQAAGRGLQLLFYSVGIGQISSEVPQNLSASRPQDRQFILSSKKLLLSDSGFYLCAWSVRGGGGQGSPLHFGNGTRLTVT.

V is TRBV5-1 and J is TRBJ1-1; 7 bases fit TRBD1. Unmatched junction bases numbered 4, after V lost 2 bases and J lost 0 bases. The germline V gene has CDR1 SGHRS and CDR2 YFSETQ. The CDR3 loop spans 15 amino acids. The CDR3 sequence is CASSFQGGVNTEAFF. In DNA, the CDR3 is TGCGCCAGCAGCTTCCAAGGGGGCGTGAACACTGAAGCTTTCTTT. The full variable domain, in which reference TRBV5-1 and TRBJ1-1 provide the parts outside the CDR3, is KAGVTQTPRYLIKTRGQQVTLSCSPISGHRSVSWYQQTPGQGLQFLFEYFSETQRNKGNFPGRFSGRQFSNSRSEMNVSTLELGDSALYLCASSFQGGVNTEAFFGQGTRLTVV.

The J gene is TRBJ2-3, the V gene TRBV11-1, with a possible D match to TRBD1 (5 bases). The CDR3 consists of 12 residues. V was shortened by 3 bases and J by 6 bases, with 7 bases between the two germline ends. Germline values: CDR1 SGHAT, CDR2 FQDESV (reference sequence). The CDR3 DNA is TGTGCCAGCAGCTTTAAGGGGGATACGCAGTATTTT. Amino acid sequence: CASSFKGDTQYF.